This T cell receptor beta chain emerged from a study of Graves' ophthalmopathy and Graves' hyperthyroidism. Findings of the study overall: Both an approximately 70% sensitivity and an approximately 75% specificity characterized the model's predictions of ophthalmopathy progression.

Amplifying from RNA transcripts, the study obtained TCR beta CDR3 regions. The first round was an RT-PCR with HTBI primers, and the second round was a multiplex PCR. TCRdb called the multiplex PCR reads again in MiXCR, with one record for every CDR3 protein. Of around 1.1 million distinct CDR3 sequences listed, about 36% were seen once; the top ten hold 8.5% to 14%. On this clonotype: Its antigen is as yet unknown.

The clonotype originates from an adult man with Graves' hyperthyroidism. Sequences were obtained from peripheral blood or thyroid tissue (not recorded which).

DNA of the CDR3: TGCAGTGCTAGGTGGGACGGACAGGGGGCTGACGAGCAGTACTTC. Its protein is CSARWDGQGADEQYF. The J gene is TRBJ2-7, the V gene TRBV20-1, with 11 bases that match TRBD1. The CDR3 consists of 15 residues. Per germline, CDR1 DFQATT and CDR2 SNEGSKA (reference sequence). The junction had 9 bases not matched to a gene; V was cut back by 3 bases and J by 5 bases.